The sequence of this T cell receptor beta chain was determined in a study of PD-1 blockade in classical Hodgkin lymphoma. Study findings and constraints: Complete responders' baseline diversity resembled that of newly diagnosed patients. After ASCT, patients who started nivolumab under 1 year later were excluded. Reported baseline diversity: healthy donors highest, relapsed/refractory patients lowest.

The method was immunoSEQ multiplex PCR; TCRdb's version includes in-frame clones alone and lacks a portion of them. The profile shows tens of thousands of clones, roughly 78% of them singletons. CDR1 and CDR2 from the germline V gene are SEHNR and FQNEAQ (reference sequence). V lost 2 bases, J lost 1 base, and 8 bases lay in between. This CDR3 has 14 amino acids. Time point described: cycle 4 day 1 (C4D1), after more than five weeks of nivolumab. Exposure to brentuximab vedotin varied, and each patient had relapsed following autologous stem cell transplantation. This clone was recorded once. Its matching antigen is unknown.

This specimen was peripheral blood mononuclear cells (PBMCs), taken before the fourth cycle of nivolumab. This TCR was recovered from a human donor with classical Hodgkin lymphoma. The V call is TRBV7-9, the J call TRBJ1-2; D remains ambiguous. This CDR3 reads CASSLNGVNYGYTF. CDR3 bases: TGTGCCAGCAGCTTAAACGGAGTTAACTATGGCTACACCTTC.